This TCR beta chain was obtained from a study of blood T cell repertoires in COVID-19 (dated by TCRdb to 2020 to 2021). For context, the study as a whole: Samples from collaborators originated in the United States, Italy and Spain and spanned both the acute and convalescent phases of COVID-19. The prospective study material was composed of cDNA or gDNA derived from T cells, B-cell-depleted T cells, or PBMCs. The dataset comprised deeply sampled blood TCRbeta repertoires from subjects exposed to, actively infected with, or recovered from COVID-19. The repertoires were made available in a free public database intended to serve as a resource for research on the immune response to SARS-CoV-2. The samples were drawn from the first 160 participants of the ongoing ImmuneRACE study and from 1,254 subjects provided by 6 global collaborators. Sample metadata almost always included a de-identified subject ID, COVID-19 status, age in years and sex. Where HLA class I and class II types were available, the types were taken from metadata supplied by the sample provider, not from assay-based typing. Points the paper makes about the study in general: The amount of clinical and demographic metadata varied by source and participant and was provided uncurated.

The collaborating institutions used their own protocols to collect whole blood in K2EDTA tubes. For TCRbeta analysis, collaborators shipped samples in one of three forms: frozen whole blood, isolated PBMCs, or DNA extracted from either of those sample types. As for this clone: Its antigen specificity is not known. No base qualities exist here, and no much larger clone lies one base off it.

TCRbeta CDR3 regions were amplified from genomic DNA by means of the immunoSEQ Assay, a bias-controlled multiplex PCR. The original pipeline was this. Within the assay, amplification of reference gene primers was used to estimate how many nucleated cells each sample contained. To quantify the absolute abundance of each unique TCRbeta CDR3 rearrangement, sequence reads were collapsed and filtered. Productive Simpson clonality was computed per sample as the square root of Simpson's diversity index over productive rearrangements. TCRdb mirrors the immuneACCESS table, restricted to in-frame sequences. Some clones are absent from its copies; in checked studies, under half trace to an unresolved V gene, and the reason for the others is unknown. V and J calls and clone size are as listed in that table; D and trimming were resolved from the DNA. This sample gives some 240,000 clones in total; 80% of them show up just once. The ten largest clones capture over 7% of the sample.

This clonotype was obtained from a woman in her 70s with acute or convalescent COVID-19. The source material was peripheral blood.

The encoded CDR3 is CASSQDPNYGYTF. The nucleotide sequence reads TGTGCCAGCAGCCAAGATCCGAACTATGGCTACACCTTC. The chain was built from TRBV14 and TRBJ1-2; no confident D gene assignment can be made. From the germline V gene, CDR1 is SGHDN and CDR2 is FVKESK. Spanning cysteine to phenylalanine, the CDR3 consists of 13 amino acids. Of the read, only the CDR3 DNA is kept; its 39 bases are in frame from base 1. V lost 0 bases and J lost 2 bases; the stretch between them is 4 bases long.